A selection of T cell receptor beta chains follows, all from one sample in a study of beta chain features in type 1 diabetes. Repertoires were generated with immunoSEQ multiplex PCR, while TCRdb's copy carries only in-frame clones and drops some. The sample shows 240,000 or so clones, around 26% of them seen only once. Sequenced material: central memory CD4+ T cells from blood. These receptors all come from a man aged 25-45 years in good health. Each CDR3 is given with its conserved first and last residue. Fields, in order: J gene, clone size, D gene, V gene, CDR3 DNA, CDR3 protein. The D gene is left open where the match is weak. Clone size is shown for a subset of rows, as once, few, many or a class of expanded clone.

J gene: TRBJ2-7; clone size: -; D gene: TRBD1; V gene: TRBV6-5; CDR3 DNA: TGTGCCACCTCCACAGGGGGCGTAGGGCAGTACTTC; CDR3 protein: CATSTGGVGQYF
J gene: TRBJ2-3; clone size: few; D gene: -; V gene: TRBV14; CDR3 DNA: TGTGCCAGCAGCCAATGGGGGGTTAGCACAGATACGCAGTATTTT; CDR3 protein: CASSQWGVSTDTQYF
J gene: TRBJ2-5; clone size: few; D gene: -; V gene: TRBV28; CDR3 DNA: TGTGCCAGCAGTGAACAAGAGACCCAGTACTTC; CDR3 protein: CASSEQETQYF
J gene: TRBJ2-7; clone size: -; D gene: -; V gene: TRBV6-1; CDR3 DNA: TGTGCCAGCAGTGAAGCTTCCCGTAGCCCCGAGCAGTACTTC; CDR3 protein: CASSEASRSPEQYF
J gene: TRBJ2-1; clone size: -; D gene: -; V gene: TRBV30; CDR3 DNA: TGTGCCGGGAGTACGGGAACAGGGACATACAATGAGCAGTTCTTC; CDR3 protein: CAGSTGTGTYNEQFF
J gene: TRBJ2-6; clone size: few; D gene: TRBD2; V gene: TRBV19; CDR3 DNA: TGTGCCAGTAGTCTCCGGACTAGCGGGAGGTATGGGGCCAACGTCCTGACTTTC; CDR3 protein: CASSLRTSGRYGANVLTF
J gene: TRBJ1-2; clone size: -; D gene: -; V gene: TRBV29-1; CDR3 DNA: TGCAGCGTTGGTGGCGGGAGCAGCAGCTATGGCTACACCTTC; CDR3 protein: CSVGGGSSSYGYTF
J gene: TRBJ2-1; clone size: -; D gene: TRBD2; V gene: TRBV4-3; CDR3 DNA: TGCGCCAGCAGCCAAGAGGGGCTAGCGGGCTACAATGAGCAGTTCTTC; CDR3 protein: CASSQEGLAGYNEQFF
J gene: TRBJ2-7; clone size: -; D gene: TRBD1; V gene: TRBV28; CDR3 DNA: TGTGCCAGCAGACGGACAGGTATCTCCTACGAGCAGTACTTC; CDR3 protein: CASRRTGISYEQYF
J gene: TRBJ1-1; clone size: -; D gene: -; V gene: TRBV30; CDR3 DNA: TGTGCCTTCTCCGGGGATCGAGGGCCGAACACTGAAGCTTTCTTT; CDR3 protein: CAFSGDRGPNTEAFF
J gene: TRBJ1-1; clone size: -; D gene: -; V gene: TRBV30; CDR3 DNA: TGTGCCTGGGAACAGGGTACAAACACTGAAGCTTTCTTT; CDR3 protein: CAWEQGTNTEAFF
J gene: TRBJ2-5; clone size: few; D gene: TRBD2; V gene: TRBV7-2; CDR3 DNA: TGTGCCAGCAGCTACGGGAGGGCGACCCAGTACTTC; CDR3 protein: CASSYGRATQYF
J gene: TRBJ2-7; clone size: -; D gene: TRBD2; V gene: TRBV5-1; CDR3 DNA: TGCGCCAGCAGCTTGGTTGATGGGACTAGCGATAACGAGCAGTACTTC; CDR3 protein: CASSLVDGTSDNEQYF
J gene: TRBJ1-2; clone size: -; D gene: TRBD1; V gene: TRBV29-1; CDR3 DNA: TGCAGCGTCGCCGCACCGACAGGGCTTAACTATGGCTACACCTTC; CDR3 protein: CSVAAPTGLNYGYTF
J gene: TRBJ2-1; clone size: -; D gene: -; V gene: TRBV7-8; CDR3 DNA: TGTGCCAGCAGCTTAAGGCACAATAATTATGAGCAGTTCTTC; CDR3 protein: CASSLRHNNYEQFF
J gene: TRBJ2-3; clone size: few; D gene: TRBD2; V gene: TRBV7-6; CDR3 DNA: TGTGCCAGCAGCTCACGAGCGGGAGGCACAGATACGCAGTATTTT; CDR3 protein: CASSSRAGGTDTQYF
J gene: TRBJ2-1; clone size: -; D gene: TRBD2; V gene: TRBV28; CDR3 DNA: TGTGCCAGCAGTTTACCGGGACTAGCGGGAACTTACAATGAGCAGTTCTTC; CDR3 protein: CASSLPGLAGTYNEQFF
J gene: TRBJ2-3; clone size: -; D gene: -; V gene: TRBV29-1; CDR3 DNA: TGCAGCGCATCCCTTACAGGGACAGATACGCAGTATTTT; CDR3 protein: CSASLTGTDTQYF
J gene: TRBJ2-7; clone size: few; D gene: -; V gene: TRBV30; CDR3 DNA: TGTGCCTGGAGTGTACTTAAGTCCTACGAGCAGTACTTC; CDR3 protein: CAWSVLKSYEQYF
J gene: TRBJ2-7; clone size: few; D gene: -; V gene: TRBV6-1; CDR3 DNA: TGTGCCAGCACCGGACTGGTCGCCGAGCAGTACTTC; CDR3 protein: CASTGLVAEQYF
J gene: TRBJ1-1; clone size: few; D gene: TRBD1; V gene: TRBV10-3; CDR3 DNA: TGTGCCATCAGTCCAGGGGGCGAGAGAATGAACACTGAAGCTTTCTTT; CDR3 protein: CAISPGGERMNTEAFF
J gene: TRBJ2-7; clone size: -; D gene: -; V gene: TRBV6-5; CDR3 DNA: TGTGCCAGCAGTTACTCTTACCGGAGCTCCTACGAGCAGTACTTC; CDR3 protein: CASSYSYRSSYEQYF
J gene: TRBJ2-1; clone size: -; D gene: -; V gene: TRBV7-2; CDR3 DNA: TGTGCCAGCAGCTTAGTGGCAGGGGATACGAATGAGCAGTTCTTC; CDR3 protein: CASSLVAGDTNEQFF
J gene: TRBJ2-6; clone size: many; D gene: -; V gene: TRBV18; CDR3 DNA: TGTGCCAGCTCACCACAGCAGGGCGTTCACTCTGGGGCCAACGTCCTGACTTTC; CDR3 protein: CASSPQQGVHSGANVLTF
J gene: TRBJ1-5; clone size: -; D gene: -; V gene: TRBV15; CDR3 DNA: TGCGCCACCAGCAGAAACAGGGTAATGAGTCCCCAGCATTTT; CDR3 protein: CATSRNRVMSPQHF
J gene: TRBJ1-1; clone size: -; D gene: TRBD1; V gene: TRBV18; CDR3 DNA: TGTGCCAGCTCACCACCGCGACAGGGCTTGAGATTGACTGAAGCTTTCTTT; CDR3 protein: CASSPPRQGLRLTEAFF
J gene: TRBJ2-5; clone size: few; D gene: TRBD1; V gene: TRBV6-1; CDR3 DNA: TGTGCCAGCACGGGACAGCGACAAGAGACCCAGTACTTC; CDR3 protein: CASTGQRQETQYF
J gene: TRBJ2-5; clone size: -; D gene: -; V gene: TRBV18; CDR3 DNA: TGTGCCAGCTCACCCTCCCGCTCCCAAGAGACCCAGTACTTC; CDR3 protein: CASSPSRSQETQYF
J gene: TRBJ2-7; clone size: -; D gene: -; V gene: TRBV6-6; CDR3 DNA: TGTGCCAGCAGTGTTACGAGGGGTTCCGAGCAGTACTTC; CDR3 protein: CASSVTRGSEQYF
J gene: TRBJ2-1; clone size: few; D gene: TRBD1; V gene: TRBV4-2; CDR3 DNA: TGTGCCAGCAGCCAAGATAGCGGACAGGGCTACAATGAGCAGTTCTTC; CDR3 protein: CASSQDSGQGYNEQFF
J gene: TRBJ2-5; clone size: many; D gene: -; V gene: TRBV1; CDR3 DNA: TGCACCAAACGAGCGGAGGCCAGGGAGACCCAGTACTTC; CDR3 protein: CTKRAEARETQYF
J gene: TRBJ2-3; clone size: few; D gene: -; V gene: TRBV5-8; CDR3 DNA: TGTGCCAGCAGCTCCTTGGGGGGCACCCAGGCTACGCAGTATTTT; CDR3 protein: CASSSLGGTQATQYF
J gene: TRBJ1-2; clone size: few; D gene: -; V gene: TRBV6-5; CDR3 DNA: TGTGCCAGCCAGCCCAGGGCTAACTATGGCTACACCTTC; CDR3 protein: CASQPRANYGYTF
J gene: TRBJ2-5; clone size: -; D gene: TRBD2; V gene: TRBV29-1; CDR3 DNA: TGCAGCACTACTAGCGGGGGCGCTCAAGAGACCCAGTACTTC; CDR3 protein: CSTTSGGAQETQYF
J gene: TRBJ2-4; clone size: few; D gene: TRBD1; V gene: TRBV28; CDR3 DNA: TGTGCCAGCAGCTGGGGGACAGGGAGACTGGACATTCAGTACTTC; CDR3 protein: CASSWGTGRLDIQYF
J gene: TRBJ1-1; clone size: -; D gene: TRBD1; V gene: TRBV15; CDR3 DNA: TGTGCCACCCGCTCGGGACAGACAAACACTGAAGCTTTCTTT; CDR3 protein: CATRSGQTNTEAFF
J gene: TRBJ2-7; clone size: few; D gene: TRBD2; V gene: TRBV7-2; CDR3 DNA: TGTGCCAGCAGCCCCTGGACTAGCGGGGTGACCTACGAGCAGTACTTC; CDR3 protein: CASSPWTSGVTYEQYF
J gene: TRBJ2-7; clone size: -; D gene: -; V gene: TRBV9; CDR3 DNA: TGTGCCAGCAGCGTAGAAGGACTCGGCGAGCAGTACTTC; CDR3 protein: CASSVEGLGEQYF
J gene: TRBJ2-3; clone size: -; D gene: -; V gene: TRBV5-1; CDR3 DNA: TGCGCCAGCAGCCAGGGGACGCTAGGAACAGATACGCAGTATTTT; CDR3 protein: CASSQGTLGTDTQYF
J gene: TRBJ1-6; clone size: few; D gene: TRBD1; V gene: TRBV30; CDR3 DNA: TGTGCCTGGGTACAGGGGGCAGGGTCACCCCTCCACTTT; CDR3 protein: CAWVQGAGSPLHF
J gene: TRBJ2-1; clone size: few; D gene: TRBD2; V gene: TRBV11-3; CDR3 DNA: TGTGCCAGCAGCTTTAGCGGGAGGGACGATGAGCAGTTCTTC; CDR3 protein: CASSFSGRDDEQFF
J gene: TRBJ2-5; clone size: -; D gene: TRBD1; V gene: TRBV29-1; CDR3 DNA: TGCAGCGGGACCCGGGACAGCCAAGAGACCCAGTACTTC; CDR3 protein: CSGTRDSQETQYF
J gene: TRBJ2-2; clone size: few; D gene: TRBD2; V gene: TRBV5-4; CDR3 DNA: TGTGCCAGCAGCCGGAGACTAGCGGGAGCCACCGGGGAGCTGTTTTTT; CDR3 protein: CASSRRLAGATGELFF
J gene: TRBJ2-5; clone size: -; D gene: TRBD2; V gene: TRBV7-2; CDR3 DNA: TGTGCCAGCAGCGCGGGGGGTGCGAGGGAGACCCAGTACTTC; CDR3 protein: CASSAGGARETQYF
J gene: TRBJ2-5; clone size: -; D gene: -; V gene: TRBV5-5; CDR3 DNA: TGTGCCAGCAGCTTAGTTGGGGGAGAGACCCAGTACTTC; CDR3 protein: CASSLVGGETQYF
J gene: TRBJ2-7; clone size: few; D gene: TRBD2; V gene: TRBV28; CDR3 DNA: TGTGCCTCCGAACATTCGGCGGGAGGTTCCTACGAGCAGTACTTC; CDR3 protein: CASEHSAGGSYEQYF
J gene: TRBJ2-7; clone size: -; D gene: -; V gene: TRBV2; CDR3 DNA: TGTGCCAGCAATGGCCAGGGGAAATCCTACGAGCAGTACTTC; CDR3 protein: CASNGQGKSYEQYF
J gene: TRBJ2-7; clone size: few; D gene: -; V gene: TRBV29-1; CDR3 DNA: TGCAGCGTTGTAGGGCAGGGGATTGGCGAGCAGTACTTC; CDR3 protein: CSVVGQGIGEQYF
J gene: TRBJ2-3; clone size: -; D gene: TRBD2; V gene: TRBV9; CDR3 DNA: TGTGCCAGCCAAATAGGTGAAGCGGGGAGCACAGATACGCAGTATTTT; CDR3 protein: CASQIGEAGSTDTQYF
J gene: TRBJ1-2; clone size: -; D gene: -; V gene: TRBV5-1; CDR3 DNA: TGCGCCAGCAGTTTAAGCCCTGCTAACTATGGCTACACCTTC; CDR3 protein: CASSLSPANYGYTF
J gene: TRBJ2-5; clone size: -; D gene: -; V gene: TRBV2; CDR3 DNA: TGTGCCAGCAGTAGGAACAGGGAAGAGACCCAGTACTTC; CDR3 protein: CASSRNREETQYF
J gene: TRBJ2-1; clone size: -; D gene: TRBD2; V gene: TRBV2; CDR3 DNA: TGTGCCAGCGGAGGGGGACTAGCGGGGCGCAATGAGCAGTTCTTC; CDR3 protein: CASGGGLAGRNEQFF
J gene: TRBJ2-5; clone size: many; D gene: -; V gene: TRBV7-2; CDR3 DNA: TGTGCCAGCAGCCCCAACTCGGGGGCGCGTGGGACCCAGTACTTC; CDR3 protein: CASSPNSGARGTQYF
J gene: TRBJ2-3; clone size: -; D gene: -; V gene: TRBV19; CDR3 DNA: TGTGCCAGTAGTATCCCGACTAGTCCTGCGCAGTATTTT; CDR3 protein: CASSIPTSPAQYF
J gene: TRBJ2-5; clone size: -; D gene: -; V gene: TRBV30; CDR3 DNA: TGTGCCTGGGACCAACAAGAGACCCAGTACTTC; CDR3 protein: CAWDQQETQYF
J gene: TRBJ2-5; clone size: -; D gene: -; V gene: TRBV6-5; CDR3 DNA: TGTGCCAGCAGTTTTTCCCTCCGGGAGACCCAGTACTTC; CDR3 protein: CASSFSLRETQYF
J gene: TRBJ2-3; clone size: few; D gene: TRBD1; V gene: TRBV10-3; CDR3 DNA: TGTGCCATCAGTCAAGACAGGGCCAGCACAGATACGCAGTATTTT; CDR3 protein: CAISQDRASTDTQYF